One sample yielded the 17 T cell receptor beta chains listed below, sequenced in a study of blood T cell repertoires in COVID-19. The method was immunoSEQ multiplex PCR; TCRdb's version includes in-frame clones alone and lacks a portion of them. The table lists tens of thousands of clones, about 83% of them singletons, with around 5% in the top ten. The sequenced sample was peripheral blood. The receptors stem from a man aged 45-65 years with active COVID-19.

V and J are TRBV7-2 and TRBJ2-7, with 9 bases aligning to TRBD2. Unmatched junction bases numbered 11, after V lost 2 bases and J lost 0 bases. The V gene's germline CDR1 is SGHTA and CDR2 FQGNSA. The CDR3 is 18 residues long. The CDR3 coding sequence is TGTGCCAGCAGCTTAATCGCGGGGGGGCGGGAGGCCTCCTACGAGCAGTACTTC. Its protein is CASSLIAGGREASYEQYF.

The gene calls are TRBV14 and TRBJ1-2; a weak D match, TRBD1 (6 bases). This CDR3 has 14 amino acids. Germline-derived CDR1 and CDR2 are SGHDN and FVKESK. Deletions cut 1 base from V and 8 bases from J, with 14 bases between. The CDR3 nucleotides read TGTGCCAGCAGCCAAGGAACAGGGCAGCGGGGCTACACCTTC. Protein: CASSQGTGQRGYTF.

The rearrangement links TRBV27 to TRBJ2-7; D ambiguous. V dropped 11 bases and J dropped 1 base, with 9 bases sitting between them. Germline V gene sequence: CDR1 MNHEY, CDR2 SMNVEV (reference sequence). This CDR3 comprises 11 residues. This CDR3 reads CARYLSYEQYF. CDR3 bases: TGTGCCCGTTATCTTTCCTACGAGCAGTACTTC.

This clone was found a few times. V is TRBV7-9 and J is TRBJ1-2, with D uncertain. Germline V gives CDR1 SEHNR, CDR2 FQNEAQ (reference sequence). V lost 6 bases and J lost 0, with 8 bases in between. The CDR3 is 13 residues long. The CDR3 protein is CASRVDSNYGYTF. The CDR3 DNA follows: TGTGCCAGCAGAGTGGACTCTAACTATGGCTACACCTTC.

The chain has TRBV3-1 (or the pseudogene TRBV3-2) and TRBJ1-2; TRBD1 is a possible D gene (5 bases). Trimming stripped 1 base from V and 8 bases from J, with 14 bases between. Germline V lookup: CDR1 LGHDT, CDR2 YNNKEL (reference sequence). There are 14 residues in the CDR3. CDR3 protein: CASSQGYTGEGYTF. CDR3 bases: TGTGCCAGCAGCCAAGGATATACGGGGGAAGGCTACACCTTC.

A few counts support this clone. The rearrangement links TRBV30 to TRBJ2-7; D gene uncertain. V lost 1 base and J lost 5, with 15 bases in between. The CDR3 has 14 residues. Per the germline V gene, CDR1 is GTSNPN and CDR2 is SVGIG (reference sequence). CDR3: CAWSAQDPRNEQYF. The CDR3, as DNA: TGTGCCTGGAGTGCCCAGGATCCCAGGAACGAGCAGTACTTC.

The chain employs TRBV7-6 and TRBJ2-1; TRBD2 matches at 9 bases. V was clipped by 4 bases and J by 2 bases; unmatched bases: 9. CDR1 and CDR2 from the germline V gene are SGHVS and FNYEAQ. The CDR3 totals 17 residues. This CDR3 reads CASSYKREDRAYNEQFF. The CDR3 nucleotides are TGTGCCAGCAGCTACAAGCGGGAGGACCGCGCCTACAATGAGCAGTTCTTC.

V and J are TRBV28 and TRBJ2-7, with D possibly TRBD1 on 6 matching bases. The V gene lost 1 base and the J gene lost 5 bases, with 9 bases spanning the gap. The CDR3 sequence is 13 residues long. Germline CDR1 is MDHEN and CDR2 is SYDVKM. The CDR3 here is CASSLLGADEQYF. For the CDR3, the DNA is TGTGCCAGCAGTTTATTGGGGGCCGACGAGCAGTACTTC.

The chain links TRBV6-2 or TRBV6-3 to TRBJ2-7; 10 nucleotides align to TRBD2. The length of the CDR3 is 15 residues. The V and J ends lost 6 bases and 4 bases, in that order; junction bases with no gene match: 9. The germline gives CDR1 MNHEY, CDR2 SVGEGT. The CDR3 region has the DNA TGTGCCAGCAGCACCCCTAGCGGGAGTCCTTACGAGCAGTACTTC. Translation: CASSTPSGSPYEQYF.

DNA of the CDR3: TGCGCCAGCAGCCAAGGCAACGGGATTACTGAGCAGTTCTTC. This encodes CASSQGNGITEQFF. This chain links TRBV4-1 with TRBJ2-1, with D possibly TRBD2 on 5 matching bases. The CDR3 consists of 14 residues. With 1 base removed from V and 9 bases from J, the gap between germline ends came to 13 bases. Germline CDR1 reads MGHRA; CDR2 reads YSYEKL.

The chain uses TRBV4-3 and TRBJ2-5, with 10 bases that match TRBD2. J gave up 3 bases and V 4 bases, and 11 bases lay outside the gene matches. This CDR3 comprises 17 residues. Germline V CDR1 and CDR2: LGHNA, YSLEER. CDR3 nucleotides: TGCGCCAGCAGCCGCCATTTAGCGGGAGGTGGGGAAGAGACCCAGTACTTC. This sequence encodes CASSRHLAGGGEETQYF.

As concerns this clone: A much larger clone lies one base from this, so it may be a read error. This sequence joins TRBV4-2 and TRBJ1-2, with 9 bases identical to TRBD1. The CDR3 is made up of 15 amino acids. The V and J ends lost 2 bases and 8 bases, in that order; junction bases with no gene match: 9. Germline CDR1 and CDR2: LGHNA and YNFKEQ. CDR3 sequence (DNA): TGTGCCAGCAGCCAAAATCGAGGGACAGGGCGAGGCTACACCTTC. Translating gives CASSQNRGTGRGYTF.

The rearrangement links TRBV5-6 to TRBJ2-3; 8 bases match TRBD1. The CDR3 totals 14 residues. The germline V gene has CDR1 SGHDT and CDR2 YYEEEE. V lost 4 bases and J lost 5; bases outside the gene matches: 6. The CDR3 DNA follows: TGTGCCAGCAGCGCCAGGGGGCGGGGAGATACGCAGTATTTT. This encodes CASSARGRGDTQYF.

This chain connects TRBV19 to TRBJ2-7, with 10 bases identical to TRBD1. In germline, CDR1 is LNHDA, CDR2 SQIVND (reference sequence). This CDR3 has 13 amino acids. Germline trimming cut 6 bases from V and 5 bases from J; bases unmatched to any gene: 4. CDR3 coding DNA: TGTGCCAGTAGAGGGGACAGGGGCCACGAGCAGTACTTC. Protein sequence: CASRGDRGHEQYF.

This chain connects TRBV7-6 to TRBJ2-2; TRBD2 aligns across 15 bases. The CDR3 extends over 16 amino acids. Germline V gives CDR1 SGHVS, CDR2 FNYEAQ. V was clipped by 5 bases and J by 6 bases; unmatched bases: 4. DNA of the CDR3: TGTGCCAGCAGCCCCCGGACTAGCGGGGGGGCCGGGGAGCTGTTTTTT. Translated, it gives CASSPRTSGGAGELFF.

This chain connects TRBV2 to TRBJ2-5; D remains unclear. Trimming took 0 bases from V and 3 from J, leaving 8 bases between them. Germline lookup yields CDR1 SNHLY and CDR2 FYNNEI. This CDR3 spans 14 amino acids. CDR3 protein: CASSEADKKETQYF. CDR3 DNA: TGTGCCAGCAGTGAAGCAGACAAGAAAGAGACCCAGTACTTC. Filled out from reference TRBV2 and TRBJ2-5, the complete variable domain reads EPEVTQTPSHQVTQMGQEVILRCVPISNHLYFYWYRQILGQKVEFLVSFYNNEISEKSEIFDDQFSVERPDGSNFTLKIRSTKLEDSAMYFCASSEADKKETQYFGPGTRLLVL.

The J gene is TRBJ1-1, the V gene TRBV19; D remains ambiguous. The CDR3 runs to 13 residues. V was trimmed by 3 bases and J by 5 bases, leaving 10 bases between them. Germline values: CDR1 LNHDA, CDR2 SQIVND (reference sequence). The CDR3 loop reads CASSIGLGTEAFF. CDR3 DNA: TGTGCCAGTAGTATTGGACTCGGGACTGAAGCTTTCTTT.